A single sample gave rise to the 7 T cell receptor beta chains below, sequenced in a study of CD8+ T cells in alopecia areata. Extraction and reverse transcription of RNA yielded cDNA as the sequencing template. Data came from immunoSEQ multiplex PCR; TCRdb stores just in-frame clones and leaves some out. This repertoire holds more than 250,000 clones, and none appear only once. It was with CD4, CD8alpha, NKG2D, NKG2ACE and other markers that pooled cutaneous lymph node cells were sorted. The sequencing input was CD4+ T cells sorted from a lymph node. Source of these receptors: a C3H/HeJ mouse with alopecia areata. This line is of MHC haplotype H2-k.

In its sample, this clone was seen a few times. The genes are named according to mouse. The read ends 4 residues shy of where the CDR3 ends; the end is completed using the germline J gene. The chain combines TRBV17 with TRBJ2-2, with D possibly TRBD1 on 5 matching bases. V dropped 1 base and J dropped 3 bases, with 12 bases sitting between them. Germline V gives CDR1 MNHDT, CDR2 YYDKIL. The CDR3 is made up of 16 amino acids. CDR3 protein: CASSRVPGRDTGQLYF. Partial CDR3 DNA: TGTGCTAGCAGTAGAGTCCCAGGGAGGGACACCGGG. The full variable domain, with the rest looked up from reference TRBV17 and TRBJ2-2, is DTTVKQNPRYKLARVGKPVNLICSQTMNHDTMYWYQKKPNQAPKLLLFYYDKILNREADTFEKFQSSRPNNSFCSLYIGSAGLEYSAMYLCASSRVPGRDTGQLYFGEGSKLTVL.

The sample holds many counts of this clone. Gene names denote mouse genes. Read sequence stops 4 residues before the CDR3 end, and the germline J gene provides the missing end. V usage is TRBV17 and J usage is TRBJ2-7; 8 bases align to TRBD1. This CDR3 comprises 16 residues. Losses at the gene ends were 0 bases for V and 1 base for J; bases not matched to a gene: 5. Germline assignment: CDR1 MNHDT and CDR2 YYDKIL. This CDR3 is CASSRDLRDRSYEQYF. Partial CDR3 DNA: TGTGCTAGCAGTAGAGATCTCCGGGACAGGTCCTAT.

Remarks on this clone: Gene and germline names: mouse. The sequence runs out 3 residues before the end of the CDR3; the remainder is reconstructed from the germline J gene. This rearrangement joins TRBV13-1 to TRBJ1-6; D might be TRBD1 (5 bases). TRBJ1-6 is an ORF, and what it does is uncertain. This CDR3 spans 14 amino acids. The germline CDR1 and CDR2 sequences are NSHNY and SYGAGN. The V and J ends lost 2 bases and 10 bases respectively, with 13 bases between them. The CDR3 region is CASSEVQGHSPLYF. The part of the CDR3 DNA that was read is TGTGCCAGCAGTGAAGTGCAGGGCCACTCGCCC.

A note on this clone: The genes and germline here are from mouse. From the germline J gene comes the end of the CDR3, since the read stops 4 residues before it. The rearrangement uses TRBV31 and TRBJ2-2; 7 positions agree with TRBD2. V shed 1 base, J shed 2 bases, and the junction held 1 base outside the gene matches. The CDR3 is made up of 14 amino acids. Germline loops: CDR1 GKSSPN, CDR2 SITVG. The chain's CDR3 is CAWSPGLNTGQLYF. The part of the CDR3 DNA that was read is TGTGCCTGGAGTCCGGGACTGAACACCGGG.

There are a few counts of this clone. Gene names and germline match the mouse. The CDR3 is cut off 4 residues early in the read; its end comes from the germline J gene. This chain uses TRBV13-1 with TRBJ2-3; TRBD1 is a possible D gene (6 bases). There are 15 residues in the CDR3. Germline values: CDR1 NSHNY, CDR2 SYGAGN. The DNA read from the CDR3 is TGTGCCAGCAGTGATGCCAGGGGAGGGGGAGAA. It translates to CASSDARGGGE. The whole CDR3 reads CASSDARGGGETLYF.

This clone was detected many times. Germline and genes: mouse. Read data end 4 residues before the CDR3 end; the end is taken from the germline J gene. V is TRBV13-1 and J is TRBJ2-2; 9 bases agree with TRBD1. CDR1 is NSHNY, CDR2 SYGAGN, per germline. The CDR3 is 14 amino acids. V shed 5 bases, J shed 6 bases, and the junction held 5 bases outside the gene matches. The chain's CDR3 is CASRTGTGSGQLYF. Incomplete CDR3 DNA: TGTGCCAGCAGGACCGGGACAGGGTCCGGG.

As for this clone: The gene names given are mouse names. The missing CDR3 end, 4 residues past where the read stops, is filled in from the germline J gene. The chain has TRBV19 and TRBJ2-5; 7 nucleotides agree with TRBD1. Germline V gene sequence: CDR1 FNHDT, CDR2 SITEND (reference sequence). This CDR3 has 13 residues. The CDR3 here is CASSRTGWDTQYF. The CDR3 DNA, read in part, is TGTGCCAGCAGTCGGACAGGTTGGGAC.